The 5 T cell receptor beta chains presented below share a single source sample, sequenced in a study of cytomegalovirus exposure and HLA in healthy donors. The PCR used 60 Vbeta and 13 Jbeta primers. TCRdb keeps only in-frame clones here, not all; method: immunoSEQ multiplex PCR. The sample lists approximately 140,000 clones; roughly 76% were seen once. Source material: PBMCs. Receptors originate from a woman aged 35 to 49 in good health and CMV-seronegative.

This sequence joins TRBV20-1 and TRBJ1-1; D is possibly TRBD1 (5 bases). Germline V gene data show CDR1 as DFQATT and CDR2 as SNEGSKA (reference sequence). The CDR3 sequence is 10 residues long. The CDR3 spells CATRVEEAFF. In nucleotides, the CDR3 is TGCGCGACCAGGGTTGAAGAAGCTTTCTTT.

V and J are TRBV5-1 and TRBJ2-4; D perhaps matches TRBD2 (6 bases). V was clipped by 4 bases and J by 1 base, with 15 bases between them. The CDR3 has 16 amino acids. Germline CDR1 SGHRS, CDR2 YFSETQ. The CDR3 protein is CASSPVGTDAKNIQYF. The CDR3 DNA reads TGCGCCAGCAGCCCTGTCGGGACTGATGCCAAAAACATTCAGTACTTC.

The V and J genes are TRBV10-3 and TRBJ1-2; the D gene is possibly TRBD1 (6 bases). Germline values: CDR1 ENHRY, CDR2 SYGVKD. V lost 0 bases and J 4 bases, leaving 18 bases between the germline ends. The CDR3 totals 17 residues. The CDR3 sequence is CAISESPLEGEAYGYTF. The CDR3, as DNA: TGTGCCATCAGTGAGTCCCCCTTAGAGGGGGAAGCCTATGGCTACACCTTC.

The chain links TRBV7-2 to TRBJ1-1; 9 nucleotides line up with TRBD1. CDR1 and CDR2 (germline): SGHTA, FQGNSA. The CDR3 is 15 residues long. With V trimmed by 5 bases and J by 4 bases, 8 bases remained unmatched. The CDR3 DNA reads TGTGCCAGCAGCCAGGACAGGGGACTAGGCACTGAAGCTTTCTTT. It encodes CASSQDRGLGTEAFF.

The V and J genes are TRBV28 and TRBJ1-2; D is ambiguous. CDR1 is MDHEN, CDR2 SYDVKM, per germline. Trimming removed 7 bases from V and 7 bases from J, with 10 bases in between. The CDR3 sequence is 11 residues long. This CDR3 is CASMRLGGYTF. As DNA, the CDR3 is TGTGCCAGCATGCGACTGGGTGGCTACACCTTC.